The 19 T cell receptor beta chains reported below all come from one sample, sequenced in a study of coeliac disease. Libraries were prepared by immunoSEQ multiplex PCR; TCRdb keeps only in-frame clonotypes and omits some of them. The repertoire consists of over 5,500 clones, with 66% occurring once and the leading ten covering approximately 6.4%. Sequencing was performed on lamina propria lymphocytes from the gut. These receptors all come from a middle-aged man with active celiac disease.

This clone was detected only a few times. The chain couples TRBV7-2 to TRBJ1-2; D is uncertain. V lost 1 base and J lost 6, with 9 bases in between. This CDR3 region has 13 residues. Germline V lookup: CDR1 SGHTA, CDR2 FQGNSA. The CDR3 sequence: CASSLVIRDGYTF. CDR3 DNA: TGTGCCAGCAGCTTAGTTATTCGGGATGGCTACACCTTC.

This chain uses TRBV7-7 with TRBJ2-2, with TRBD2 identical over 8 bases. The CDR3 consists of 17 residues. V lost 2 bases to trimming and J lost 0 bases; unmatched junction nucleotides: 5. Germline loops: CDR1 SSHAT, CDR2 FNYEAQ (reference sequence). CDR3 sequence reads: CASSLSLAVANTGELFF. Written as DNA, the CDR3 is TGTGCCAGCAGCTTATCACTAGCGGTCGCGAACACCGGGGAGCTGTTTTTT.

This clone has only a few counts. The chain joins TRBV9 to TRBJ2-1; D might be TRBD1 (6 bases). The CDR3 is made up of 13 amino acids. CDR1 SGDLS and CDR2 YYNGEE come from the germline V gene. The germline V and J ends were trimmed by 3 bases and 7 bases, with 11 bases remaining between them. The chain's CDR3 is CASSGARGNEQFF. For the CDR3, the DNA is TGTGCCAGCAGCGGAGCCAGGGGTAATGAGCAGTTCTTC.

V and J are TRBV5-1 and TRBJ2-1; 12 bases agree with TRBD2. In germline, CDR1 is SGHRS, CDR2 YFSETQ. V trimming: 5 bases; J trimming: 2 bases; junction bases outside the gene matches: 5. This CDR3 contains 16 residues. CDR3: CASRQTSGGTYNEQFF. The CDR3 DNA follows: TGCGCCAGCAGACAGACTAGCGGGGGTACCTACAATGAGCAGTTCTTC.

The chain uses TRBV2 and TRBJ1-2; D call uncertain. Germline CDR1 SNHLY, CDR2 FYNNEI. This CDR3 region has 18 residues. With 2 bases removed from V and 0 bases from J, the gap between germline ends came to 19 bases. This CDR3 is CASSERARSPGTNYGYTF. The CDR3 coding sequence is TGTGCCAGCAGTGAAAGGGCCAGATCGCCGGGAACTAACTATGGCTACACCTTC. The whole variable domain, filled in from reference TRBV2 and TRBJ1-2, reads EPEVTQTPSHQVTQMGQEVILRCVPISNHLYFYWYRQILGQKVEFLVSFYNNEISEKSEIFDDQFSVERPDGSNFTLKIRSTKLEDSAMYFCASSERARSPGTNYGYTFGSGTRLTVV.

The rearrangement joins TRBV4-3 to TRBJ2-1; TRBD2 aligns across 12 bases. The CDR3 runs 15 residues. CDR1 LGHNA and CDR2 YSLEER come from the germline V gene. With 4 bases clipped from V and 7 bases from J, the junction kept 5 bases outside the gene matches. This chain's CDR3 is CASSPTSGSWNEQFF. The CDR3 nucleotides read TGCGCCAGCAGCCCGACTAGCGGGAGTTGGAATGAGCAGTTCTTC.

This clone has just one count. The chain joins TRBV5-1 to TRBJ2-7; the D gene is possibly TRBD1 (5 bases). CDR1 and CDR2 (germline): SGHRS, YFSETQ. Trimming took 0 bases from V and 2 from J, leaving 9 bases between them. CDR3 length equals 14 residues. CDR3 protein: CASSLGDSPYEQYF. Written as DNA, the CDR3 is TGCGCCAGCAGCTTGGGAGACAGCCCCTACGAGCAGTACTTC.

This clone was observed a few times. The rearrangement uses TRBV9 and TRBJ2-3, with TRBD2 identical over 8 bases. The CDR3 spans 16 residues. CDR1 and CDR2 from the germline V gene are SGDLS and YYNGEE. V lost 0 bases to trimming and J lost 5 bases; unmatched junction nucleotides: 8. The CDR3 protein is CASSVGWAGGQDTQYF. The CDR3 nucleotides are TGTGCCAGCAGCGTAGGGTGGGCGGGAGGACAAGATACGCAGTATTTT.

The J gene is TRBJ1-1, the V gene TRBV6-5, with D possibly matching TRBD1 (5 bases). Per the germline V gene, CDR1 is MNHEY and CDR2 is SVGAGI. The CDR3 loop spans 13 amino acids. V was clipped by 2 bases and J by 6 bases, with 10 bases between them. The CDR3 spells CASSYEAGSEAFF. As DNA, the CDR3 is TGTGCCAGCAGTTACGAGGCAGGGTCTGAAGCTTTCTTT.

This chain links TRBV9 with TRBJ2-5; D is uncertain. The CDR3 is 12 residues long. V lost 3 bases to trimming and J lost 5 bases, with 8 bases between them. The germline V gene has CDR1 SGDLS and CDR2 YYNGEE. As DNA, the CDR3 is TGTGCCAGCAGCGCCAACGAGGAGACCCAGTACTTC. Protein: CASSANEETQYF. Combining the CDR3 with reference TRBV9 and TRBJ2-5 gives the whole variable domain DSGVTQTPKHLITATGQRVTLRCSPRSGDLSVYWYQQSLDQGLQFLIQYYNGEERAKGNILERFSAQQFPDLHSELNLSSLELGDSALYFCASSANEETQYFGPGTRLLVL.

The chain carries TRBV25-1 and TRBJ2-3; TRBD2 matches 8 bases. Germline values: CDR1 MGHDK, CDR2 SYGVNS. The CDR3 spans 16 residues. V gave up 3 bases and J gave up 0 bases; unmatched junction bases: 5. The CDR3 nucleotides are TGTGCCAGCAGTGAGCTGACTAGCGCGAGCACAGATACGCAGTATTTT. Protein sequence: CASSELTSASTDTQYF.

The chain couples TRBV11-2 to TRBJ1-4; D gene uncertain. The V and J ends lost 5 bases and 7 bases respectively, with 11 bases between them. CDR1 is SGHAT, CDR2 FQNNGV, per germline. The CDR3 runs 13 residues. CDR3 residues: CASSRLRAEKLFF. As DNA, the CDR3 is TGTGCCAGCAGCCGTTTGAGGGCTGAAAAACTGTTTTTT.

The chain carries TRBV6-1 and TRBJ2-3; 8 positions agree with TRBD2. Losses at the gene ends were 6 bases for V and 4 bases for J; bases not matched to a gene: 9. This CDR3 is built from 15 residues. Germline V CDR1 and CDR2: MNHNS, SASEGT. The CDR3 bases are TGTGCCAGCAGGCGTGACGGGAGGGTGGCAGATACGCAGTATTTT. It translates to CASRRDGRVADTQYF.

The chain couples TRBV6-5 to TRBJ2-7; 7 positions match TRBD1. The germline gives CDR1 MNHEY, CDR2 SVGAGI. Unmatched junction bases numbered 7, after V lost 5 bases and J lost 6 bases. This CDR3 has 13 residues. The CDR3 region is CASSQGQALEQYF. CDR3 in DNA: TGTGCCAGCAGTCAAGGACAGGCCCTCGAGCAGTACTTC.

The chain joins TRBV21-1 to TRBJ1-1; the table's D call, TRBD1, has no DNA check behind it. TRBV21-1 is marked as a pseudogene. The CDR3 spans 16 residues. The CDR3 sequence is CASSKDRGQKNTEAFF. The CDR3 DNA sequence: TGTGCCAGCAGCAAAGATAGGGGACAGAAGAACACTGAAGCTTTCTTT.

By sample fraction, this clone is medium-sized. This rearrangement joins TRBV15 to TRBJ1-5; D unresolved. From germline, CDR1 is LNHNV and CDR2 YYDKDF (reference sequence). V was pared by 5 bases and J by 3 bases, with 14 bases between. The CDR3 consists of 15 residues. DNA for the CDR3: TGTGCCACCAGCGCGGGGAGGCGAGACAATCAGCCCCAGCATTTT. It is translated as CATSAGRRDNQPQHF.

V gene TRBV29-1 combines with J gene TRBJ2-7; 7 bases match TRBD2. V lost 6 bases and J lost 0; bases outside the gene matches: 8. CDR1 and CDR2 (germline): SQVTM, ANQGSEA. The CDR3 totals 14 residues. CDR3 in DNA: TGCAGCGTCTTGGGGGGGGAACTCTCCTACGAGCAGTACTTC. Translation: CSVLGGELSYEQYF.

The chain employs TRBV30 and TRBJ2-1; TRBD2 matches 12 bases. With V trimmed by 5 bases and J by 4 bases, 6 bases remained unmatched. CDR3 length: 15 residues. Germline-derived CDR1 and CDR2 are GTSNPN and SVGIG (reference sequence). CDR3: CAWAAGLAGYNEQFF. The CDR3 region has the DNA TGTGCCTGGGCTGCGGGACTAGCGGGTTACAATGAGCAGTTCTTC.

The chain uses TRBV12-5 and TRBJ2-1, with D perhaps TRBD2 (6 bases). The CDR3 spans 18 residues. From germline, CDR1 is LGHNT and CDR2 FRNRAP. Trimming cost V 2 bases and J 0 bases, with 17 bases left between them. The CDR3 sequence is CASGLIPDGGSSYNEQFF. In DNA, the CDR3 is TGTGCTAGTGGTTTGATCCCGGACGGAGGGAGCTCCTACAATGAGCAGTTCTTC.